A selection of T cell receptor beta chains follows, all from one sample in a study of cytotoxic CD8 clonotypes in ibrutinib-treated CLL. TCRdb's copy holds only in-frame clones and misses some; the assay was immunoSEQ multiplex PCR. Of more than 50,000 clones detected, around 52% appear once; the ten largest clones hold roughly 14%. The sample consisted of PBMCs, taken after 12 months of ibrutinib treatment. Receptor source: a human donor with chronic lymphocytic leukemia. The CDR3 runs from the conserved cysteine through the conserved F or W. The D gene is left open where the match is weak. Clone size appears in some rows only: once, few, many, or a class for an expanded clone.

j_call,v_call,d_call,clone_size,cdr3_length,cdr3_nt,cdr3_aa
TRBJ2-1,TRBV6-1,-,few,13,TGTGCCAGCAGTGGCCGGGCCATCAATGAGCAGTTCTTC,CASSGRAINEQFF
TRBJ2-6,TRBV6-5,-,-,16,TGTGCCAGCAGTTCGGGGGTTGGCTCTGGGGCCAACGTCCTGACTTTC,CASSSGVGSGANVLTF
TRBJ2-1,TRBV6-1,-,-,15,TGTGCCAGCAGCGCCGGACGATCCTCCTACAATGAGCAGTTCTTC,CASSAGRSSYNEQFF
TRBJ2-7,TRBV4-1,-,few,13,TGCGCCAGCAGCCGGGACACCTACTACGAGCAGTACTTC,CASSRDTYYEQYF
TRBJ1-1,TRBV7-9,-,-,14,TGTGCCAGCAGCTATTCGGCTGGCGCCGTCGGAGCTTTCTTT,CASSYSAGAVGAFF
TRBJ2-1,TRBV7-2,TRBD2,once,16,TGTGCCAGCAGCTCCCCGCTAAGCGGGAGGGGGTATGAGCAGTTCTTC,CASSSPLSGRGYEQFF
TRBJ2-3,TRBV2,TRBD1,-,14,TGTGCCAGCACACCGGGACAGGGATACCATACGCAGTATTTT,CASTPGQGYHTQYF
TRBJ1-2,TRBV11-2,-,-,15,TGTGCCAGCAGCTTAGCGCCGGACCCAATCTATGGCTACACCTTC,CASSLAPDPIYGYTF
TRBJ1-1,TRBV14,-,-,15,TGTGCCAGCAGCCTTACAGGGTGGGCCGCCACTGAAGCTTTCTTT,CASSLTGWAATEAFF
TRBJ1-2,TRBV7-2,TRBD1,-,15,TGTGCCAGCAGCGGAACGACAGGGGTTGGTTATGGCTACACCTTC,CASSGTTGVGYGYTF
TRBJ1-5,TRBV6-1,-,many,15,TGTGCCAGCAGTGTCAGGTCCCCGGGACATCAGCCCCAGCATTTT,CASSVRSPGHQPQHF
TRBJ2-1,TRBV21-1,-,-,18,TGTGCCAGCACGACGGGCGACCTCGCATTAGCGGGACGTAATGAGCAGTTCTTC,CASTTGDLALAGRNEQFF
TRBJ1-2,TRBV19,TRBD1,-,16,TGTGCCAGTAGTGGGGCCCGACAGGGAGCCAGTTATGGCTACACCTTC,CASSGARQGASYGYTF
TRBJ2-2,TRBV6-5,-,-,13,TGTGCCAGCAGTACACAGGGTTCCGGGGAGCTGTTTTTT,CASSTQGSGELFF
TRBJ1-2,TRBV5-1,-,-,15,TGCGCCAGTAGAACAGGGTTTACCTCTAACTATGGCTACACCTTC,CASRTGFTSNYGYTF
TRBJ1-4,TRBV7-2,TRBD1,once,15,TGTGCCAGCAGCTCGAGAACCGGGACAGGGGAGAAACTGTTTTTT,CASSSRTGTGEKLFF
TRBJ2-2,TRBV9,-,-,13,TGTGCCAGCAGCGTAAAGGGCACCGGGGAGCTGTTTTTT,CASSVKGTGELFF
TRBJ1-2,TRBV6-6,-,once,13,TGTGCCAGCAGTTACTCGGGCGACACAGGCTACACCTTC,CASSYSGDTGYTF
TRBJ2-3,TRBV29-1,-,-,14,TGCAGCGGGGGCCTGGGGCAGGCCACAGATACGCAGTATTTT,CSGGLGQATDTQYF
TRBJ2-1,TRBV14,TRBD1,-,15,TGTGCCTCCCTGAGGACAGGGGGCTATAGCAATGAGCAGTTCTTC,CASLRTGGYSNEQFF
TRBJ2-7,TRBV19,-,many,13,TGTGCCACCTCACAGTGGGTTTCCTACGAGCAGTACTTC,CATSQWVSYEQYF